This entry features one T cell receptor beta chain sequence. The antigen is not known. These data are taken from a study of cytomegalovirus exposure and HLA in healthy donors. General study results and limits: It is likely that the observed cluster of highly shared sequence variants was a sequencing artifact.

The CDR3 loop spans 13 amino acids. The V end lost 1 base, the J end lost 8 bases, and 11 bases lay between the germline ends. Germline V gene sequence: CDR1 MGHRA, CDR2 YSYEKL. Both 60 Vbeta primers and 13 Jbeta primers went into the PCR. Profiling relied on immunoSEQ multiplex PCR, and the TCRdb table lists in-frame clones only, not all of them. The table shows about 200,000 clones, with roughly 70% occurring only once. This receptor was taken from a man in his forties or fifties in good health and CMV-seropositive. The material sequenced was PBMCs. The V and J genes are TRBV4-1 and TRBJ1-1, with D perhaps matching TRBD1 (5 bases). The CDR3 reads CASSQVGAVEAFF. CDR3 sequence (DNA): TGCGCCAGCAGCCAAGTTGGGGCAGTAGAAGCTTTCTTT.